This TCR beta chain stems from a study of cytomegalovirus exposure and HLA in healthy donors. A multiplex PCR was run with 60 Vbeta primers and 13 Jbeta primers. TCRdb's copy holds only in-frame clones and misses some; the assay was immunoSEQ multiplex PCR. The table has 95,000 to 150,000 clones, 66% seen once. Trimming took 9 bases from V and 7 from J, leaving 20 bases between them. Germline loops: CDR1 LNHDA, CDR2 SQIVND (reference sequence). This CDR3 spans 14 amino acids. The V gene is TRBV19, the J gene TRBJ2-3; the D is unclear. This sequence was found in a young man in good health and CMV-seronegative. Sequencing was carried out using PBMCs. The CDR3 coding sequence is TGTGCCAGCAGCGTCGTTGTTGACGTAAATACGCAGTATTTT. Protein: CASSVVVDVNTQYF.